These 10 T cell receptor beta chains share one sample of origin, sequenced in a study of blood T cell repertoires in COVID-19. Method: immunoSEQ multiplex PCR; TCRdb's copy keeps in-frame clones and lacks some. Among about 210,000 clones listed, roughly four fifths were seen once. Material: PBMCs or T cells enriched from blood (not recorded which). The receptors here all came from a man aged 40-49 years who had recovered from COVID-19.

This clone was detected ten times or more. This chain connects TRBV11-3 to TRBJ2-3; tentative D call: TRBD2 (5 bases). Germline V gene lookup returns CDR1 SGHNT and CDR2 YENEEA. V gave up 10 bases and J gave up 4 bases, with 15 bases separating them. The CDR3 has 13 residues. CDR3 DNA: TGTGCCACCGGACGAGGGCCCGCAGATACGCAGTATTTT. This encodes CATGRGPADTQYF.

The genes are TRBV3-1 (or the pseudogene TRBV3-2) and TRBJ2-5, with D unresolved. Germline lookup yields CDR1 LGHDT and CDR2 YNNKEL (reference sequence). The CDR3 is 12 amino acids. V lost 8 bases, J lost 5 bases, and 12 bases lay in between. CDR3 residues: CASFRGGETQYF. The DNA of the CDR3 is TGTGCCAGCTTTAGAGGCGGTGAGACCCAGTACTTC.

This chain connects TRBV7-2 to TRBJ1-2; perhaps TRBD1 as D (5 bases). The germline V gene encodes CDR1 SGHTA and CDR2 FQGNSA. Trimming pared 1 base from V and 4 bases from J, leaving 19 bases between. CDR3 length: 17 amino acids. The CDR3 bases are TGTGCCAGCAGCTTAGAGTCGTTGAGGGACTGGGGCTATGGCTACACCTTC. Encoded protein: CASSLESLRDWGYGYTF.

The CDR3 loop is CASSLAYSGSSYEQYF. DNA of the CDR3: TGTGCCAGCAGCTTAGCTTATAGCGGGAGCTCCTACGAGCAGTACTTC. The chain carries TRBV7-6 and TRBJ2-7; the match to TRBD2 covers 9 bases. There are 16 residues in the CDR3. Germline lookup yields CDR1 SGHVS and CDR2 FNYEAQ. Trimming took 0 bases from V and 0 from J; bases not matched to a gene: 3.

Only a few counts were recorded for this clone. The CDR3 coding sequence is TGTGCCATCGGGGCACCATCCTACGAGCAGTACTTC. Encoded protein: CAIGAPSYEQYF. The V call is TRBV10-3, the J call TRBJ2-7; perhaps TRBD1 as D (5 bases). The CDR3 has 12 amino acids. Per germline, CDR1 ENHRY and CDR2 SYGVKD. The ends were cut back, 8 bases at V and 1 base at J, with 9 bases in the middle.

CDR3 bases: TGTGCCAGCAGTGTAAGCAATCAGCCCCAGCATTTT. It encodes CASSVSNQPQHF. The chain combines TRBV6-6 with TRBJ1-5, with D hard to call. CDR1 and CDR2 (germline): MNHNY, SVGAGI (reference sequence). CDR3 size: 12 residues. V was trimmed by 5 bases and J by 1 base, leaving 3 bases between them.

In nucleotides, the CDR3 is TGTGCCAATCGAGTCGGGGTGTCGGAGACCCAGTACTTC. Protein sequence: CANRVGVSETQYF. This chain connects TRBV18 to TRBJ2-5; TRBD2 is a possible D gene (5 bases). The CDR3 runs 13 residues. CDR1 is KGHSH, CDR2 LQKENI, per germline. V gave up 10 bases and J gave up 5 bases, with 17 bases separating them.

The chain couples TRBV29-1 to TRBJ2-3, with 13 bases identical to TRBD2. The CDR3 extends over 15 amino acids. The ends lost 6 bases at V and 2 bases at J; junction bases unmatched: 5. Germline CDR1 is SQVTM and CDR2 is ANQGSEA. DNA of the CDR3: TGCAGCGTCAACGGACTAGCGGGAGTCACAGATACGCAGTATTTT. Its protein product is CSVNGLAGVTDTQYF.

The DNA of the CDR3 is TGCGCCAGCAGCTTAGGGGTTGTTGGCGAAAAACTGTTTTTT. It translates to CASSLGVVGEKLFF. The chain uses TRBV5-1 and TRBJ1-4; weak D call: TRBD1 (5 bases). The CDR3 spans 14 residues. V shed 2 bases and J shed 8 bases, with 13 bases lying between them. CDR1 is SGHRS, CDR2 YFSETQ, per germline.

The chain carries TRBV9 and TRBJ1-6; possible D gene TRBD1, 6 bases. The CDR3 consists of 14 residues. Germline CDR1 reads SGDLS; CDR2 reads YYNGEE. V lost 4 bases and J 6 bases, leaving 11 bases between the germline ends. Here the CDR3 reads CASSPRDINSPLHF. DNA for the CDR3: TGTGCCAGCAGCCCCCGGGACATTAATTCACCCCTCCACTTT.